These 11 T cell receptor beta chains were all obtained from the same sample, sequenced in a study of regulatory T cells in long-lasting Graves disease. As to time point: newly diagnosed GD, antithyroid drugs for less than 3 months. From PBMCs, RNA was extracted and then used to make the TCR library. Both iRepertoire HTBI primers and Arm-PCR of CDR3 regions were used to build the TCR beta libraries. TCRdb ran MiXCR on the multiplex PCR reads and lists one entry per CDR3 protein. The data hold about 430,000 distinct CDR3 sequences, with approximately 16% observed a single time. The data also belong to a second study, concerning T cells in Graves' hyperthyroidism and ophthalmopathy.

Sequences were derived from peripheral blood mononuclear cells (PBMCs), sampled at new diagnosis, from a patient treated with antithyroid drugs. These receptor sequences come from a woman in her thirties or forties with Graves disease.

The sample holds many counts of this clonotype. The gene calls are TRBV11-2 and TRBJ2-7; weak D call: TRBD1 (6 bases). The germline gives CDR1 SGHAT, CDR2 FQNNGV. This CDR3 spans 14 amino acids. Trimming removed 3 bases at V and 3 bases at J, with 12 bases between. The CDR3 region has the DNA TGTGCCAGCAGCTTCGGGCAGGGGTTCTACGAGCAGTACTTC. As protein: CASSFGQGFYEQYF. The whole variable domain, filled in from reference TRBV11-2 and TRBJ2-7, reads EAGVAQSPRYKIIEKRQSVAFWCNPISGHATLYWYQQILGQGPKLLIQFQNNGVVDDSQLPKDRFSAERLKGVDSTLKIQPAKLEDSAVYLCASSFGQGFYEQYFGPGTRLTVT.

This clonotype has at least ten counts. V gene TRBV10-2 combines with J gene TRBJ1-1; 7 bases match TRBD1. J gave up 1 base and V 7 bases, and 6 bases lay outside the gene matches. The germline CDR1 and CDR2 sequences are WSHSY and SAAADI. CDR3 size: 14 residues. CDR3 sequence: CASTLTGRNTEAFF. CDR3 DNA sequence: TGCGCCAGCACTTTGACAGGGAGGAACACTGAAGCTTTCTTT.

This clonotype has a count of ten or more. J is TRBJ2-7 and V is TRBV2; D assignment may be TRBD1 or TRBD2 (5 bases each). Germline V gene data show CDR1 as SNHLY and CDR2 as FYNNEI. CDR3 size: 12 residues. Between the trimmed V and J ends, which lost 6 bases and 4 bases, there was a span of 10 bases. Here the CDR3 DNA reads TGTGCCAGCAGGGGGTGGGGGTACGAGCAGTACTTC. Encoded protein: CASRGWGYEQYF.

At least ten counts were recorded for this clonotype. V gene TRBV6-1 combines with J gene TRBJ2-3, with unresolved D. CDR1 is MNHNS, CDR2 SASEGT, per germline. The V end lost 6 bases, the J end lost 1 base, and 11 bases lay between the germline ends. This CDR3 is 14 amino acids long. CDR3: CASRPTVGTDTQYF. CDR3 coding DNA: TGTGCCAGCAGACCTACGGTGGGCACAGATACGCAGTATTTT.

In its sample, this clonotype was seen many times. The rearrangement joins TRBV27 to TRBJ2-7; D tentatively reads TRBD1 or TRBD2 (5 bases each). The CDR3 consists of 16 residues. The germline gives CDR1 MNHEY, CDR2 SMNVEV (reference sequence). Trimming removed 2 bases at V and 3 bases at J, with 17 bases between. This CDR3 is CASSLDWAGRDYEQYF. In DNA form, the CDR3 reads TGTGCCAGCAGTTTAGATTGGGCGGGCAGGGACTACGAGCAGTACTTC.

This clonotype was found many times. V is TRBV12-3 or TRBV12-4 and J is TRBJ1-1; D not resolved. Trimming took 1 base from V and 4 from J, leaving 19 bases between them. This CDR3 has 17 amino acids. The CDR3 coding sequence is TGTGCCAGCAGTTTAGTTGTCGGTCCCTCGGTGGGCACTGAAGCTTTCTTT. It specifies CASSLVVGPSVGTEAFF.

About this clonotype itself: The junction departs from the called germline gene at one end, perhaps through a read error. V usage is TRBV28 and J usage is TRBJ2-1, with 14 bases aligning to TRBD2. Germline V gene lookup returns CDR1 MDHEN and CDR2 SYDVKM. The CDR3 has 16 residues. The CDR3 reads CAGSLLGLAGVHEQFF. Written as DNA, the CDR3 is TGTGCCGGCAGTTTATTGGGACTAGCGGGAGTCCATGAGCAGTTCTTC.

This sequence joins TRBV6-9 and TRBJ2-2; TRBD1 is a possible D gene (6 bases). CDR3 length: 14 amino acids. The V gene lost 3 bases and the J gene lost 6 bases, with 11 bases spanning the gap. CDR1 is MNHGY and CDR2 is SVAAGI in the germline V gene. CDR3 nucleotide sequence: TGTGCCAGCAGTTACCGAGACAGGCCCGGGGAGCTGTTTTTT. Its protein product is CASSYRDRPGELFF.

In this sample, this clonotype turned up many times. The chain links TRBV24-1 to TRBJ2-3; D gene uncertain. The CDR3 contains 12 residues. V lost 0 bases and J 5 bases, leaving 2 bases between the germline ends. Looked up from germline, CDR1 is KGHDR and CDR2 is SFDVKD. This chain's CDR3 is CATSDLQDTQYF. CDR3 in DNA: TGTGCCACCAGTGATTTGCAAGATACGCAGTATTTT.

The chain carries TRBV12-3 or TRBV12-4 and TRBJ2-2, with unresolved D. There are 15 residues in the CDR3. Trimming left V 6 bases short and J 3 bases short, with 14 bases between. The CDR3, as DNA: TGTGCCAGCAGCCCGATCGGGCAGTACACCGGGGAGCTGTTTTTT. As protein: CASSPIGQYTGELFF.

This chain connects TRBV29-1 to TRBJ2-1; TRBD1 is a possible D gene (5 bases). CDR1 and CDR2 from the germline V gene are SQVTM and ANQGSEA. The CDR3 is 14 residues long. The V and J ends lost 3 bases and 8 bases respectively, with 17 bases between them. Written as DNA, the CDR3 is TGCAGCGTTGATTGGCAAAATAGGGGCGATGAGCAGTTCTTC. It is translated as CSVDWQNRGDEQFF.